This TCR beta chain appears in the sequencing data of a study of beta chain features in type 1 diabetes. This CDR3 spans 14 amino acids. V trimming: 5 bases; J trimming: 4 bases; junction bases outside the gene matches: 7. Germline V lookup: CDR1 SGHTA, CDR2 FQGTGA. A few counts support this clone. TCRB transcripts that were expressed got sequenced, as all of the isolated RNA had been reverse transcribed. Sequencing used immunoSEQ multiplex PCR; TCRdb keeps in-frame clones, though not all of them. Here the sample spans tens of thousands of clones, roughly 34% being singletons. This sequence was found in a woman aged 18 to 35 in good health. The V and J genes are TRBV7-3 and TRBJ1-2; 7 nucleotides match TRBD1. Specimen: stem cell memory CD4+ T cells from blood. The CDR3 spells CASSPIDRAYGYTF. In nucleotides, the CDR3 is TGTGCCAGCAGCCCCATCGACAGGGCCTATGGCTACACCTTC.